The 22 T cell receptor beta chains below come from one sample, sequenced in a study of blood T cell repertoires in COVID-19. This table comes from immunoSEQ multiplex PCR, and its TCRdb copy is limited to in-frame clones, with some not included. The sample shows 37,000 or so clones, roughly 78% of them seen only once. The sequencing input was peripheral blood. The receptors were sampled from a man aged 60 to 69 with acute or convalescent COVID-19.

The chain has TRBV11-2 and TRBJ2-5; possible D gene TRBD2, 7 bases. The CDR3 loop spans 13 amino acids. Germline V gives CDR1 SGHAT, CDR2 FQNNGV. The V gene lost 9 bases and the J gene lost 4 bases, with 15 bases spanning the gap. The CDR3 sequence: CASGGGYGETQYF. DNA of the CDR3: TGTGCCAGTGGGGGGGGCTACGGAGAGACCCAGTACTTC.

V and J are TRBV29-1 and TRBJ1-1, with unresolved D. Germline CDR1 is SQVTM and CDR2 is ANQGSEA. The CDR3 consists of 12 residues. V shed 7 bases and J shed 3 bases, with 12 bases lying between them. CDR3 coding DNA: TGCAGCGCTGATGAAGCTGACACTGAAGCTTTCTTT. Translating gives CSADEADTEAFF.

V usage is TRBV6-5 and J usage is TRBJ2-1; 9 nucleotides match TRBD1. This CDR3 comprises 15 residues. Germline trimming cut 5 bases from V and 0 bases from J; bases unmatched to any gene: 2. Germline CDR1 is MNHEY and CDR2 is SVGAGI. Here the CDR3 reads CASSQTGGSYNEQFF. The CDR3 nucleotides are TGTGCCAGCAGTCAGACAGGGGGCTCCTACAATGAGCAGTTCTTC.

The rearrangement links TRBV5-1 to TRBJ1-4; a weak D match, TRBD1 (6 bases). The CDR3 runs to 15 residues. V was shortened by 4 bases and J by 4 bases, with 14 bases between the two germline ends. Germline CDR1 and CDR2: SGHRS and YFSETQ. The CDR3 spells CASSGQPRGNEKLFF. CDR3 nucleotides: TGCGCCAGCAGCGGACAGCCTCGGGGTAATGAAAAACTGTTTTTT.

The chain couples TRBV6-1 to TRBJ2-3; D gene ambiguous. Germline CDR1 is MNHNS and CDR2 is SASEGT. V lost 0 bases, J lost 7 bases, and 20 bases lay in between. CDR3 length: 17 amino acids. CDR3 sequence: CASSEAGSPYGRNTQYF. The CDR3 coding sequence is TGTGCCAGCAGTGAAGCGGGTAGCCCCTATGGTCGCAATACGCAGTATTTT.

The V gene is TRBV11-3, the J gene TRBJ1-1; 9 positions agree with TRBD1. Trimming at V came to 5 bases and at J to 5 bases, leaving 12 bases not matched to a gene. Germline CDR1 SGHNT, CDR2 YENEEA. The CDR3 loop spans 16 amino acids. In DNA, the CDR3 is TGTGCCAGCAGCCATATAGGGACAGGGAGAAGGACTGAAGCTTTCTTT. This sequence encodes CASSHIGTGRRTEAFF. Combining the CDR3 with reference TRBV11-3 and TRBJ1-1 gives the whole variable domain EAGVVQSPRYKIIEKKQPVAFWCNPISGHNTLYWYLQNLGQGPELLIRYENEEAVDDSQLPKDRFSAERLKGVDSTLKIQPAELGDSAVYLCASSHIGTGRRTEAFFGQGTRLTVV.

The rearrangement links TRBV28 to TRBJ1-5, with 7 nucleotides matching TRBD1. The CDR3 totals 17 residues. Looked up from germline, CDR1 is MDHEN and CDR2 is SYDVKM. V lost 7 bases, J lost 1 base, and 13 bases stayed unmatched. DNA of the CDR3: TGTGCCAGCACCTACGGGGGGGCAGGGGGAAGCAATCAGCCCCAGCATTTT. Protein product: CASTYGGAGGSNQPQHF.

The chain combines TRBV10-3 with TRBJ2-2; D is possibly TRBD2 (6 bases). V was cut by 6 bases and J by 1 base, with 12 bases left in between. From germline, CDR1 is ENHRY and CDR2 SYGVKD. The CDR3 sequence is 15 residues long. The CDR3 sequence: CAIRRGLGNTGELFF. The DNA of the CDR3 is TGTGCCATCAGGCGGGGCCTGGGGAACACCGGGGAGCTGTTTTTT.

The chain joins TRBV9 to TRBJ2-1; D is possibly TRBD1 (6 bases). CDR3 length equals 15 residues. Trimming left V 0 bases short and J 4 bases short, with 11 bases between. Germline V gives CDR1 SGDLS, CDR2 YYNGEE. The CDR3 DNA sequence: TGTGCCAGCAGCGTAGGGGACATCGGTTACAATGAGCAGTTCTTC. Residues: CASSVGDIGYNEQFF.

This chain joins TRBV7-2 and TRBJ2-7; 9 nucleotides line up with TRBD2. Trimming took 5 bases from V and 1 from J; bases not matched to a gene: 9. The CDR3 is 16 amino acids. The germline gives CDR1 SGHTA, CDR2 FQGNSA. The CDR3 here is CASSVSSGAISYEQYF. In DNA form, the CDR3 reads TGTGCCAGCAGCGTCTCTAGCGGGGCTATTTCCTACGAGCAGTACTTC.

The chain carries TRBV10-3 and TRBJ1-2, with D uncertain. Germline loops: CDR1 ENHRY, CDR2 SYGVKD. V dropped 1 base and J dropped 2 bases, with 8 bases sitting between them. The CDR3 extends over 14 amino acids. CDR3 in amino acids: CAISEWAANYGYTF. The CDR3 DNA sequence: TGTGCCATCAGTGAGTGGGCCGCAAACTATGGCTACACCTTC.

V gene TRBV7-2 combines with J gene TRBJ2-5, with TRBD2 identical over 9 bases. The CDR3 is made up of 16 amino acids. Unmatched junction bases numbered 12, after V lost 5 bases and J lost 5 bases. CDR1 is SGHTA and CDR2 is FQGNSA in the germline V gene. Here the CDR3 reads CASSALRTSVGETQYF. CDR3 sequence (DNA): TGTGCCAGCAGCGCCCTCCGGACTAGCGTGGGTGAGACCCAGTACTTC.

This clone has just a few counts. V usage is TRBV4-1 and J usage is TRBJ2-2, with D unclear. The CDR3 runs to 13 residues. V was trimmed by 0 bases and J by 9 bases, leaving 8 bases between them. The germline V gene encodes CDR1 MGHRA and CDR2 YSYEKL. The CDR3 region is CASSQELERELFF. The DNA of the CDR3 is TGCGCCAGCAGCCAAGAGTTGGAGAGGGAGCTGTTTTTT.

In DNA, the CDR3 is TGTGCCAGTAGTCCCAGGGTAGGCGAGCAGTACTTC. It specifies CASSPRVGEQYF. This rearrangement joins TRBV19 to TRBJ2-7; a weak D match, TRBD1 (5 bases). The germline V gene has CDR1 LNHDA and CDR2 SQIVND (reference sequence). With 5 bases removed from V and 6 bases from J, the gap between germline ends came to 11 bases. The CDR3 totals 12 residues.

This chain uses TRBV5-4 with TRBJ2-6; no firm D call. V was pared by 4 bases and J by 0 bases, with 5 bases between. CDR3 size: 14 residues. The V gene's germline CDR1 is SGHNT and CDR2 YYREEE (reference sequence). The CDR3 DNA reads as TGTGCCAGCAGCCTTCCCTCTGGGGCCAACGTCCTGACTTTC. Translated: CASSLPSGANVLTF.

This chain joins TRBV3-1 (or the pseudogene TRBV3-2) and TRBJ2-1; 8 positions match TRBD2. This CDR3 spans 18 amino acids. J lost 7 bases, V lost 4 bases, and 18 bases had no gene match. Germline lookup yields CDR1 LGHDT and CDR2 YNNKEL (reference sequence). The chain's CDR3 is CASSRSILSGGPRNEQFF. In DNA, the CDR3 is TGTGCCAGCAGCCGTAGCATACTATCGGGAGGGCCTCGAAATGAGCAGTTCTTC.

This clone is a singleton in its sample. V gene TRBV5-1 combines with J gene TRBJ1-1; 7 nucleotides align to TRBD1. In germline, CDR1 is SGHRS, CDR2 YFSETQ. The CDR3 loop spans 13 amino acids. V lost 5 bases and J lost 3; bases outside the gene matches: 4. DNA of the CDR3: TGCGCCAGCAGGGGTACAGGGGACACTGAAGCTTTCTTT. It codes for CASRGTGDTEAFF.

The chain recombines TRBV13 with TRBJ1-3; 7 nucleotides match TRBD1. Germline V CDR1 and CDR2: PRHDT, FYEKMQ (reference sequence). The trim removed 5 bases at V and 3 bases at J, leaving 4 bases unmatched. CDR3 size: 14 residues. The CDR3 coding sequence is TGTGCCAGCAGCAAAGGGGGCGGTGGAAACACCATATATTTT. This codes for CASSKGGGGNTIYF.

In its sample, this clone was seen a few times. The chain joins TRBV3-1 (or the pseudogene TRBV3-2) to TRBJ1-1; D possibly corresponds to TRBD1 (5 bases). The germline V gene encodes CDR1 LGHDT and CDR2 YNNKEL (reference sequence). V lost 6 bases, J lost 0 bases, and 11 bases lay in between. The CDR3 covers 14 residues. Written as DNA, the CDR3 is TGTGCCAGCAGACCGACAGTGTTGAACACTGAAGCTTTCTTT. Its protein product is CASRPTVLNTEAFF.

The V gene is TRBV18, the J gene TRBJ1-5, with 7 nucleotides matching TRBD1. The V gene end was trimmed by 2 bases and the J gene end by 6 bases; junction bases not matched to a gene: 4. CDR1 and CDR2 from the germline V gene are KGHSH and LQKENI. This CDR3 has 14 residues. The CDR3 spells CASSPGSGGQPQHF. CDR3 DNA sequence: TGTGCCAGCTCACCAGGCTCAGGGGGTCAGCCCCAGCATTTT. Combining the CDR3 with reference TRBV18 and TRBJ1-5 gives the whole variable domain NAGVMQNPRHLVRRRGQEARLRCSPMKGHSHVYWYRQLPEEGLKFMVYLQKENIIDESGMPKERFSAEFPKEGPSILRIQQVVRGDSAAYFCASSPGSGGQPQHFGDGTRLSIL.

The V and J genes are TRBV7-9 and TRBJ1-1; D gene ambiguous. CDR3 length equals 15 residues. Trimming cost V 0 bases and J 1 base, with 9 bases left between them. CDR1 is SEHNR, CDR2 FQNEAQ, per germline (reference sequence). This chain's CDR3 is CASSLASAANTEAFF. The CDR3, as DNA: TGTGCCAGCAGCTTAGCCAGCGCCGCGAACACTGAAGCTTTCTTT.

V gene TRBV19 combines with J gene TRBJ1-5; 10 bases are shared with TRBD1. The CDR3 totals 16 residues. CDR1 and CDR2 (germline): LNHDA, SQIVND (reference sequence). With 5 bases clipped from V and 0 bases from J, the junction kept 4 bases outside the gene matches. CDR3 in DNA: TGTGCCAGTAGTCGTAGGACAGGGGGTAGCAATCAGCCCCAGCATTTT. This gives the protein CASSRRTGGSNQPQHF.